The 10 T cell receptor beta chains given below trace back to one sample, sequenced in a study of blood T cell repertoires in COVID-19. Here immunoSEQ multiplex PCR was the method, and the copy in TCRdb shows in-frame clones only, minus some. The sample carries fewer than 250,000 clones, roughly 84% recorded once. The sample consisted of PBMCs or T cells enriched from blood (not recorded which). Receptors originate from a man aged 30 to 45 in a cohort exposed to, infected with or recovered from COVID-19 (not recorded which).

The rearrangement uses TRBV29-1 and TRBJ2-1, with 7 bases fitting TRBD1. Trimming took 3 bases from V and 7 from J; bases not matched to a gene: 6. The V gene's germline CDR1 is SQVTM and CDR2 ANQGSEA. There are 13 residues in the CDR3. CDR3 DNA: TGCAGCGTTGAGAGGGACAGAATTAATGAGCAGTTCTTC. Protein: CSVERDRINEQFF.

V usage is TRBV28 and J usage is TRBJ1-2; D gene ambiguous. V dropped 7 bases and J dropped 2 bases, with 17 bases sitting between them. This CDR3 is built from 15 residues. From germline, CDR1 is MDHEN and CDR2 SYDVKM. As DNA, the CDR3 is TGTGCCAGCAAATCCCCGCCAGGACTGAACTATGGCTACACCTTC. Amino acid sequence: CASKSPPGLNYGYTF.

This chain uses TRBV3-1 (or the pseudogene TRBV3-2) with TRBJ2-7; tentative D call: TRBD1 (5 bases). This CDR3 has 13 residues. With 3 bases removed from V and 5 bases from J, the gap between germline ends came to 11 bases. Germline-derived CDR1 and CDR2 are LGHDT and YNNKEL (reference sequence). This CDR3 is CASSHGQGHEQYF. The CDR3 coding sequence is TGTGCCAGCAGCCATGGGCAGGGTCACGAGCAGTACTTC.

The rearrangement uses TRBV9 and TRBJ2-7, with D unclear. V lost 0 bases to trimming and J lost 2 bases, with 12 bases between them. Per germline, CDR1 SGDLS and CDR2 YYNGEE. The CDR3 has 15 residues. Here the CDR3 reads CASSVATEATYEQYF. CDR3 sequence (DNA): TGTGCCAGCAGCGTAGCTACAGAAGCTACCTACGAGCAGTACTTC.

CDR3: CASSARTTGGAGGANVLTF. The CDR3 DNA follows: TGTGCCAGCAGCGCGCGTACAACAGGGGGCGCGGGAGGGGCCAACGTCCTGACTTTC. The chain employs TRBV2 and TRBJ2-6, with 9 nucleotides matching TRBD1. With 6 bases clipped from V and 4 bases from J, the junction kept 16 bases outside the gene matches. Germline CDR1 SNHLY, CDR2 FYNNEI. The CDR3 totals 19 residues.

The table lists this clone with a count of one. The chain links TRBV4-3 to TRBJ2-7; possibly TRBD1 for D (6 bases). Between the trimmed V and J ends, which lost 0 bases and 5 bases, there was a span of 17 bases. The CDR3 consists of 16 residues. Germline V CDR1 and CDR2: LGHNA, YSLEER. The CDR3: CASSQDSGRGRDEQYF. DNA of the CDR3: TGCGCCAGCAGCCAAGATTCAGGCAGGGGAAGGGACGAGCAGTACTTC.

The chain uses TRBV28 and TRBJ1-4; TRBD1 might be the D (6 bases). Germline V gives CDR1 MDHEN, CDR2 SYDVKM. The CDR3 is 14 amino acids. Trimming shortened V by 5 bases and J by 8 bases, and 15 bases separated the two germline ends. The CDR3 DNA sequence: TGTGCCAGCAGTACCCACAGGGAGAGGGAAAAACTGTTTTTT. Its translation is CASSTHREREKLFF.

CDR3 in amino acids: CASSPGQNEKLFF. CDR3 bases: TGTGCCAGCAGCCCGGGACAGAATGAAAAACTGTTTTTT. The genes are TRBV28 and TRBJ1-4, with 7 bases fitting TRBD1. The CDR3 is 13 amino acids. Unmatched junction bases numbered 3, after V lost 6 bases and J lost 5 bases. CDR1 MDHEN and CDR2 SYDVKM come from the germline V gene.

The J gene is TRBJ1-1, the V gene TRBV4-1; 8 positions agree with TRBD1. J was trimmed by 10 bases and V by 4 bases; bases with no gene match: 2. Per germline, CDR1 MGHRA and CDR2 YSYEKL. CDR3 size: 11 residues. CDR3: CASSRGQGAFF. The CDR3 DNA follows: TGCGCCAGCAGCCGAGGACAGGGAGCTTTCTTT.

V is TRBV9 and J is TRBJ2-1, with D possibly being TRBD2 (6 bases). The length of the CDR3 is 15 residues. Between the trimmed V and J ends, which lost 4 bases and 8 bases, there was a span of 19 bases. Germline-derived CDR1 and CDR2 are SGDLS and YYNGEE. CDR3 sequence (DNA): TGTGCCAGCAGCACCCCGGGAGTGACCCCGGATGAGCAGTTCTTC. Translation: CASSTPGVTPDEQFF.